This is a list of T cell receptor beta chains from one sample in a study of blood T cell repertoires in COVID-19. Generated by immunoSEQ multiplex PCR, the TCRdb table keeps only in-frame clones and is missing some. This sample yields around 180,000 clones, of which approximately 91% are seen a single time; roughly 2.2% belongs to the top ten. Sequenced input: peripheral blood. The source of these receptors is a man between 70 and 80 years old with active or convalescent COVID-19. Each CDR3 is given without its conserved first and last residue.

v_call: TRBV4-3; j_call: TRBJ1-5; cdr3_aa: ASSQDLQGNQPQH
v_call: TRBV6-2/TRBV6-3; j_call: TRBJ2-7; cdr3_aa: ASSYGTSGYEQY
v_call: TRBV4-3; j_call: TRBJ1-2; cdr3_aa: ASSQDFKGYT
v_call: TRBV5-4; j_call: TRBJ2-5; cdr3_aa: ASSLIGRLAGHQETQY
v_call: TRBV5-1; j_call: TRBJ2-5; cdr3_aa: ASSLGTGGFRETQY
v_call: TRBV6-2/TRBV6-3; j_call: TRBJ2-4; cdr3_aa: ASSTRTAVAKNIQY
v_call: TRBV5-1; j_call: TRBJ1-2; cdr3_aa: ASSLGGQNYGYT
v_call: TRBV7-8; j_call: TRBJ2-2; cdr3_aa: ASSSIAGGFGELF
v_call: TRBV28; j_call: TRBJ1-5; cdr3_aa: ASSLGTGGQPQH
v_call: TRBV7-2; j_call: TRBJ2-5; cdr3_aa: ASSLWGDETQY
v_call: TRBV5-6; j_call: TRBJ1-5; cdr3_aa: AIHRRDQPQH
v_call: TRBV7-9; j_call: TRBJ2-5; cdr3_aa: ASSRRTGRGTQY
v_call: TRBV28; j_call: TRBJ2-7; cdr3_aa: ASSSGVGYLYEQY